One sample yielded the 23 T cell receptor beta chains listed below, sequenced in a study of beta chain features in type 1 diabetes. Regarding the study as a whole: Shortening of TCRB CDR3s, moderate but significant, appeared in all four CD4+ subsets of Type 1 diabetes patients.

Reverse transcription of all isolated RNA meant that expressed TCRB transcripts were sequenced. Only in-frame clones appear in the TCRdb table, and some are missing; sequencing was by immunoSEQ multiplex PCR. The sample holds fewer than 300,000 clones; around 9.9% are singletons and the top ten take around 0.018%. Antigens for these TCRs are unknown. Sequencing was done on a sample of naive CD4+ T cells from blood. The receptors shown here come from a man under 40 with type 1 diabetes.

This clone has a handful of counts. This chain connects TRBV18 to TRBJ2-3; D might be TRBD1 (6 bases). Deletions cut 2 bases from V and 1 base from J, with 10 bases between. The CDR3 has 15 amino acids. The V gene's germline CDR1 is KGHSH and CDR2 LQKENI. The CDR3 reads CASSPSRTGTDTQYF. DNA for the CDR3: TGTGCCAGCTCACCAAGTCGGACAGGCACAGATACGCAGTATTTT.

This clone turned up a few times. The CDR3 loop reads CATSNDRNYGYTF. DNA of the CDR3: TGTGCCACCAGCAACGACAGGAACTATGGCTACACCTTC. The chain couples TRBV15 to TRBJ1-2; weak D call: TRBD1 (6 bases). This CDR3 has 13 residues. V lost 4 bases, J lost 2 bases, and 8 bases lay in between. The germline V gene encodes CDR1 LNHNV and CDR2 YYDKDF (reference sequence).

This chain connects TRBV6-1 to TRBJ2-1; 8 nucleotides match TRBD1. The CDR3 length is 15 residues. V shed 1 base and J 5 bases; nucleotides not matched to a gene: 4. The germline V gene encodes CDR1 MNHNS and CDR2 SASEGT. CDR3 region: CASSEGWTGNNEQFF. Here the CDR3 DNA reads TGTGCCAGCAGTGAAGGGTGGACAGGGAACAATGAGCAGTTCTTC.

This clone was seen more than once but under ten times. This rearrangement joins TRBV2 to TRBJ2-1, with D unclear. Between the trimmed V and J ends, which lost 4 bases and 2 bases, there was a span of 6 bases. Germline CDR1 reads SNHLY; CDR2 reads FYNNEI. CDR3 length equals 13 residues. The CDR3 spells CASSANTYNEQFF. CDR3 sequence (DNA): TGTGCCAGCAGTGCGAACACCTACAATGAGCAGTTCTTC.

The J gene is TRBJ1-1, the V gene TRBV9, with 9 bases fitting TRBD1. In germline, CDR1 is SGDLS, CDR2 YYNGEE. V shed 3 bases and J 1 base; nucleotides not matched to a gene: 1. The CDR3 loop spans 14 amino acids. CDR3 DNA: TGTGCCAGCAGCGAGGGACAGGGGAACACTGAAGCTTTCTTT. This sequence encodes CASSEGQGNTEAFF.

This clone was counted only a few times. The chain recombines TRBV28 with TRBJ2-4; 7 bases fit TRBD1. CDR1 MDHEN and CDR2 SYDVKM come from the germline V gene. The V segment lost 6 bases and the J segment 9 bases; nucleotides outside the gene matches: 5. The CDR3 consists of 12 residues. For the CDR3, the DNA is TGTGCCAGCAGGTCAGGGGGATCCATTCAGTACTTC. This codes for CASRSGGSIQYF.

Of note for this clone: The same CDR3 can be traced to other DNA sequences in this sample. The genes are TRBV28 and TRBJ2-1; tentative D call: TRBD2 (6 bases). The ends were cut back, 4 bases at V and 3 bases at J, with 7 bases in the middle. CDR1 is MDHEN, CDR2 SYDVKM, per germline. The CDR3 extends over 13 amino acids. The CDR3 region is CASSSTSYNEQFF. The CDR3 coding sequence is TGTGCCAGCAGTTCGACTAGCTACAATGAGCAGTTCTTC.

With regard to this clone: Other nucleotide sequences in the sample specify the same CDR3. The rearrangement links TRBV7-2 to TRBJ2-1; D may be TRBD1 (6 bases). The ends were cut back, 1 base at V and 2 bases at J, with 9 bases in the middle. The CDR3 is 15 amino acids. Germline lookup yields CDR1 SGHTA and CDR2 FQGNSA. The DNA of the CDR3 is TGTGCCAGCAGCTTAGACAGGGCTGCCTACAATGAGCAGTTCTTC. Translated, it gives CASSLDRAAYNEQFF.

This chain links TRBV18 with TRBJ1-2; D is possibly TRBD1 (6 bases). This CDR3 is built from 18 residues. V lost 0 bases and J 0 bases, leaving 17 bases between the germline ends. Germline CDR1 and CDR2: KGHSH and LQKENI. The CDR3 loop is CASSPPGIDRTTNYGYTF. The CDR3, as DNA: TGTGCCAGCTCACCACCGGGAATAGACAGGACCACTAACTATGGCTACACCTTC.

This rearrangement joins TRBV11-2 to TRBJ2-3; D possibly corresponds to TRBD1 (5 bases). The CDR3 runs 15 residues. Trimming cost V 4 bases and J 5 bases, with 16 bases left between them. Looked up from germline, CDR1 is SGHAT and CDR2 is FQNNGV. CDR3: CASSSGPQRGDTQYF. The CDR3 DNA follows: TGTGCCAGCAGCTCCGGGCCTCAAAGGGGAGATACGCAGTATTTT.

The chain joins TRBV28 to TRBJ1-2; a possible D gene is TRBD1 (5 bases). The CDR3 is made up of 13 amino acids. V was cut by 7 bases and J by 5 bases, with 14 bases left in between. Germline CDR1 MDHEN, CDR2 SYDVKM. The CDR3 DNA reads as TGTGCCAGCACCTCGGGACTGAGTTATGGCTACACCTTC. Protein sequence: CASTSGLSYGYTF.

A few counts support this clone. The chain links TRBV5-4 to TRBJ2-7; 8 nucleotides align to TRBD2. The germline V gene has CDR1 SGHNT and CDR2 YYREEE (reference sequence). Germline trimming cut 4 bases from V and 0 bases from J; bases unmatched to any gene: 3. The CDR3 sequence is 14 residues long. The CDR3 DNA sequence: TGTGCCAGCAGCCCGGGGGGGGTCTCCTACGAGCAGTACTTC. Residues: CASSPGGVSYEQYF.

The chain couples TRBV7-9 to TRBJ1-6; D is possibly TRBD1 (5 bases). This CDR3 contains 15 residues. The germline V and J ends were trimmed by 0 bases and 6 bases, with 9 bases remaining between them. Germline CDR1 reads SEHNR; CDR2 reads FQNEAQ (reference sequence). Here the CDR3 DNA reads TGTGCCAGCAGCTTAGCCGCAGGGCCTAATTCACCCCTCCACTTT. Translation: CASSLAAGPNSPLHF.

This chain uses TRBV27 with TRBJ2-5; TRBD2 is a possible D gene (5 bases). The CDR3 is 15 amino acids. Per the germline V gene, CDR1 is MNHEY and CDR2 is SMNVEV (reference sequence). V lost 4 bases and J 7 bases, leaving 19 bases between the germline ends. The DNA of the CDR3 is TGTGCCAGCAGTTCTTTGGACGGTGCCCGGGGGACCCAGTACTTC. Its protein is CASSSLDGARGTQYF.

This chain joins TRBV9 and TRBJ2-3; tentatively, D is TRBD2 (7 bases). The CDR3 contains 16 residues. The V gene's germline CDR1 is SGDLS and CDR2 YYNGEE. Trimming removed 0 bases from V and 6 bases from J, with 17 bases in between. The CDR3 here is CASSVVAGATRDTQYF. CDR3 DNA: TGTGCCAGCAGCGTAGTTGCGGGGGCTACCCGGGATACGCAGTATTTT. The whole variable domain, filled in from reference TRBV9 and TRBJ2-3, reads DSGVTQTPKHLITATGQRVTLRCSPRSGDLSVYWYQQSLDQGLQFLIQYYNGEERAKGNILERFSAQQFPDLHSELNLSSLELGDSALYFCASSVVAGATRDTQYFGPGTRLTVL.

V and J are TRBV30 and TRBJ2-5; D remains ambiguous. The J call may be incorrect, as the DNA end agrees better with TRBJ2-7. Germline V gives CDR1 GTSNPN, CDR2 SVGIG (reference sequence). The CDR3 length is 11 residues. This CDR3 is CAWTEVHEQYF. In DNA, the CDR3 is TGTGCCTGGACCGAAGTCCACGAGCAGTACTTC.

This clone was detected only a few times. This chain joins TRBV7-3 and TRBJ2-1; 10 bases align to TRBD1. This CDR3 has 15 residues. Per germline, CDR1 SGHTA and CDR2 FQGTGA. Trimming took 0 bases from V and 6 from J; bases not matched to a gene: 2. CDR3 protein: CASSLTRTGGNEQFF. The CDR3 DNA sequence: TGTGCCAGCAGCTTAACGCGGACAGGGGGCAATGAGCAGTTCTTC.

There are a few counts of this clone. The chain is built from TRBV5-1 and TRBJ2-5, with D perhaps TRBD1 (6 bases). The CDR3 has 15 residues. Trimming took 4 bases from V and 2 from J, leaving 15 bases between them. CDR1 SGHRS and CDR2 YFSETQ come from the germline V gene. The CDR3 loop reads CASSETGTQQETQYF. The CDR3 DNA reads as TGCGCCAGCAGCGAAACCGGGACACAGCAAGAGACCCAGTACTTC.

The rearrangement joins TRBV13 to TRBJ1-5, with D possibly being TRBD1 (6 bases). This CDR3 contains 13 residues. Trimming cost V 2 bases and J 5 bases, with 7 bases left between them. Germline V gene sequence: CDR1 PRHDT, CDR2 FYEKMQ (reference sequence). CDR3 bases: TGTGCCAGCAGCTTATCAGGGGATCAGCCCCAGCATTTT. Its protein is CASSLSGDQPQHF.

The V and J genes are TRBV7-6 and TRBJ1-3; no definite D call. Germline CDR1 reads SGHVS; CDR2 reads FNYEAQ. The V end was cut by 8 bases, the J end by 0 bases, with 5 bases between. The CDR3 extends over 12 amino acids. The CDR3 spells CASGSSGNTIYF. The CDR3 DNA follows: TGTGCCAGCGGCAGCTCTGGAAACACCATATATTTT.

The chain has TRBV28 and TRBJ2-3; the D is unclear. The germline V gene has CDR1 MDHEN and CDR2 SYDVKM. V lost 7 bases and J lost 2, with 16 bases in between. The CDR3 sequence is 15 residues long. The CDR3 coding sequence is TGTGCCAGCACCCCCGCGGTCAGAACCACAGATACGCAGTATTTT. Translated, it gives CASTPAVRTTDTQYF.

J is TRBJ1-1 and V is TRBV9; unclear D gene. Germline V gene sequence: CDR1 SGDLS, CDR2 YYNGEE. The CDR3 extends over 16 amino acids. Trimming shortened V by 2 bases and J by 2 bases, and 16 bases separated the two germline ends. In DNA, the CDR3 is TGTGCCAGCAGCGTTGGTAGTACAGTTGTAAACACTGAAGCTTTCTTT. This translates into CASSVGSTVVNTEAFF. Looking up the rest from reference TRBV9 and TRBJ1-1 gives the full variable domain: DSGVTQTPKHLITATGQRVTLRCSPRSGDLSVYWYQQSLDQGLQFLIQYYNGEERAKGNILERFSAQQFPDLHSELNLSSLELGDSALYFCASSVGSTVVNTEAFFGQGTRLTVV.

V and J are TRBV2 and TRBJ2-3, with D unresolved. Trimming removed 7 bases at V and 1 base at J, with 6 bases between. Germline V gene data show CDR1 as SNHLY and CDR2 as FYNNEI. This CDR3 region has 12 residues. This CDR3 reads CASNTRTDTQYF. The CDR3 DNA reads as TGTGCCAGCAACACCCGCACAGATACGCAGTATTTT.